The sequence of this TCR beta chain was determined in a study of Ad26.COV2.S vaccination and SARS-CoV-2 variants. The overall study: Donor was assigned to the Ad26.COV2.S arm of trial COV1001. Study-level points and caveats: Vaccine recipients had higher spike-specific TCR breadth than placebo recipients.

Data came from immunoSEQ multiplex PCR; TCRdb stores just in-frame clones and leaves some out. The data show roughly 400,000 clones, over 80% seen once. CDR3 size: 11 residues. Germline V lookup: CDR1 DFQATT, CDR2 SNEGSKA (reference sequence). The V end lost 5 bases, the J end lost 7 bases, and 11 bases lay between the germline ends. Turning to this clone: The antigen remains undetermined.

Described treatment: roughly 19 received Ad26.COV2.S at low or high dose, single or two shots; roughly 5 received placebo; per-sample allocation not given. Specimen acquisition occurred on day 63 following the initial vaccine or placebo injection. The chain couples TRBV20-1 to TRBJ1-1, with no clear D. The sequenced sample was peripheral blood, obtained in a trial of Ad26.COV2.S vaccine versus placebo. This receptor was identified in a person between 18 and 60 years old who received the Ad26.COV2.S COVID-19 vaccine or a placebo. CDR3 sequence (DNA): TGCAGTGCTCGGGTTATGTATGAAGCTTTCTTT. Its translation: CSARVMYEAFF.